Only a few counts were recorded for the clone carrying this TCR beta chain. What it binds is unknown. The CDR3 is made up of 15 amino acids. Germline CDR1 is MDHEN and CDR2 is SYDVKM. V lost 5 bases and J lost 2, with 14 bases in between. The sample comes from a study of T cells in Graves' hyperthyroidism and ophthalmopathy. Across the study: Peripheral blood was drawn at first diagnosis, prior to all treatment. Study results and limitations: Blood also held most thyroid clonotypes expanded beyond 0.001.

Not enrolled were patients with uncontrolled infection, other autoimmune disease, pregnancy or lactation. A roughly 9.1 ml volume of fresh peripheral blood provided the PBMCs. Amplification of TCR beta CDR3 regions used RNA as the template. Researchers ran a first-round RT-PCR on the TCR CDR3 using the HTBI primer set. Using its own MiXCR run on the multiplex PCR reads, TCRdb lists one record per CDR3 protein. Of approximately 690,000 distinct CDR3 sequences in the sample, roughly 20% are singletons; the top ten hold approximately 30%. The chain couples TRBV28 to TRBJ2-3, with D perhaps matching TRBD1 (6 bases). The receptor was derived from a man between 25 and 39 years old with Graves' ophthalmopathy. Sequenced: blood. As DNA, the CDR3 is TGTGCCAGCAGTCGTCCGACAGGCCACACAGATACGCAGTATTTT. This codes for CASSRPTGHTDTQYF.